The following is a T cell receptor (beta chain) sequence with its context. Its specificity is not known. The same CDR3 can be traced to other DNA sequences in this sample. The sample comes from a study of shared clonotypes between healthy human individuals. Study summary: CD8 memory received one plate per donor, CD8 naive two, CD4 memory three and CD4 naive three. Study-level results: On the whole, naive subsets had larger estimated richness than memory subsets had.

The germline CDR1 and CDR2 sequences are SGHNT and YENEEA. There are 15 residues in the CDR3. V was clipped by 6 bases and J by 1 base; unmatched bases: 5. Positively selected for CCR7, the CD45RO-negative cells used as naive CD8 cells excluded terminally differentiated effector memory CD45RA+ cells. Caucasian adults residing in Nashville, Tennessee made up all the donors. Here immunoSEQ multiplex PCR was the method, and the copy in TCRdb shows in-frame clones only, minus some. The sample includes roughly 2.1 million clones, roughly 91% seen only once; the top ten take more than 1.5%. The chain is built from TRBV11-3 and TRBJ2-2; 7 bases match TRBD1. The clonotype comes from a man younger than 35 in good health. Some clones in this sample may be carry-over from other donors' samples. The specimen sequenced was naive CD8+ T cells from PBMCs. The CDR3 reads CASSSRQGNTGELFF. The CDR3 coding sequence is TGTGCCAGCAGTTCCAGACAGGGGAACACCGGGGAGCTGTTTTTT. Complete variable domain (other parts from reference TRBV11-3 and TRBJ2-2): EAGVVQSPRYKIIEKKQPVAFWCNPISGHNTLYWYLQNLGQGPELLIRYENEEAVDDSQLPKDRFSAERLKGVDSTLKIQPAELGDSAVYLCASSSRQGNTGELFFGEGSRLTVL.